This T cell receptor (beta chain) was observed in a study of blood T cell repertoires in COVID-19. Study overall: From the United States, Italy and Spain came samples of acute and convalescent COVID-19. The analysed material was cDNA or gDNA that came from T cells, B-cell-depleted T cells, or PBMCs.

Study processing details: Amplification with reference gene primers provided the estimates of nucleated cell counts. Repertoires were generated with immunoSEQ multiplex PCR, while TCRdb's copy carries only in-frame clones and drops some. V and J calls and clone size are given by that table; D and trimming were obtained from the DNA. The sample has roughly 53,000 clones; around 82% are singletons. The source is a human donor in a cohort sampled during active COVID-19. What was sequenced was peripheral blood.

The CDR3 nucleotides are TGTGCTAGTGGCCATCCGGGACTAGCGGGGGGAAGGGGCAATGAGCAGTTCTTC. As protein: CASGHPGLAGGRGNEQFF. The chain combines TRBV12-5 with TRBJ2-1; TRBD2 matches 15 bases. In germline, CDR1 is LGHNT, CDR2 FRNRAP. V trimming: 6 bases; J trimming: 6 bases; junction bases outside the gene matches: 12. This CDR3 is 18 amino acids long.